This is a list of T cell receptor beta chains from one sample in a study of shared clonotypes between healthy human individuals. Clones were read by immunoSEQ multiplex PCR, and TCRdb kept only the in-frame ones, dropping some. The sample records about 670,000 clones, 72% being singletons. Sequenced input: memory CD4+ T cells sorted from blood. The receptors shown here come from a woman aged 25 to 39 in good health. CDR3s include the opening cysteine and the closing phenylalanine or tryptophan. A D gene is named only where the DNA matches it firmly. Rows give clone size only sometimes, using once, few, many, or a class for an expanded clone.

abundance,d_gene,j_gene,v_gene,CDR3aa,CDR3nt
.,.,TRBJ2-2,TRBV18,CASSPSEVANTGELFF,TGTGCCAGCTCACCATCGGAGGTCGCGAACACCGGGGAGCTGTTTTTT
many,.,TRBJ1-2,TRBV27,CASSPGWVLPSYGYTF,TGTGCCAGCAGTCCCGGTTGGGTCCTTCCCTCTTATGGCTACACCTTC
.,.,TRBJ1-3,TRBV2,CASTLRPSGNTIYF,TGTGCCAGCACGCTTAGGCCCTCTGGAAACACCATATATTTT
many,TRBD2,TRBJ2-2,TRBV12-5,CASGLFPGGQGTGELFF,TGTGCTAGTGGTTTATTCCCGGGGGGGCAAGGCACCGGGGAGCTGTTTTTT
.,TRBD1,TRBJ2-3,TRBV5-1,CASSYGQGASTDTQYF,TGCGCCAGCAGCTACGGACAGGGCGCTAGCACAGATACGCAGTATTTT
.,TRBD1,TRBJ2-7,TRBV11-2,CASRRPGQGYEQYF,TGTGCCAGCAGAAGGCCGGGACAGGGCTACGAGCAGTACTTC
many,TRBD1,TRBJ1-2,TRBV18,CASSTLTGLEGYTF,TGTGCCAGCTCAACCCTGACAGGGTTAGAAGGCTACACCTTC
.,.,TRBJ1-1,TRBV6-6,CASSYRGNTEAFF,TGTGCCAGCAGTTACAGGGGTAACACTGAAGCTTTCTTT
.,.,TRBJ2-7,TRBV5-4,CASSLRTGTSYEQYF,TGTGCCAGCAGCTTGCGTACCGGGACTTCCTACGAGCAGTACTTC
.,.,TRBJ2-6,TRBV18,CASSPTVSGANVLTF,TGTGCCAGCTCACCGACGGTCTCTGGGGCCAACGTCCTGACTTTC
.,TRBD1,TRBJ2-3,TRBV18,CASSPRGRGGTDTQYF,TGTGCCAGCTCACCCAGGGGGCGCGGGGGCACAGATACGCAGTATTTT
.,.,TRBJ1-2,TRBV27,CASSYYRGDGYTF,TGTGCCAGCAGTTATTACCGGGGCGATGGCTACACCTTC
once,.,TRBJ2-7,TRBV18,CASSPDYLQGEQYF,TGTGCCAGCTCACCTGACTACTTACAGGGCGAGCAGTACTTC
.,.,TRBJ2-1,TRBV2,CASSDTRGYNEQFF,TGTGCCAGCAGTGATACCCGGGGGTACAATGAGCAGTTCTTC
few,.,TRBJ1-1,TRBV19,CASTMNTEAFF,TGTGCCAGTACCATGAACACTGAAGCTTTCTTT
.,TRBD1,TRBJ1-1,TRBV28,CASSPRQGWNTEAFF,TGTGCCAGCAGTCCGAGACAGGGGTGGAACACTGAAGCTTTCTTT
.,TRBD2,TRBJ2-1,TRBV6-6,CASSSGNDEQFF,TGTGCCAGCTCTAGCGGGAACGATGAGCAGTTCTTC
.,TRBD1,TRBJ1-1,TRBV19,CASSITGVTEAFF,TGTGCCAGTAGTATAACAGGGGTGACTGAAGCTTTCTTT
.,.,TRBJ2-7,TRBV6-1,CASSDWGGTSYEQYF,TGTGCCAGCAGTGATTGGGGCGGGACCTCCTACGAGCAGTACTTC
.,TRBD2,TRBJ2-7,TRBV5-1,CASSLGGSGRNYEQYF,TGCGCCAGCAGCTTGGGGGGTAGCGGGAGGAACTACGAGCAGTACTTC
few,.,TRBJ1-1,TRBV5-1,CASSWGPGPGGNTEAFF,TGCGCCAGCAGCTGGGGGCCGGGCCCCGGGGGAAACACTGAAGCTTTCTTT
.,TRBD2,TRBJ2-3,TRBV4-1,CASSPAGLAGDGTSDTQYF,TGCGCCAGCAGCCCGGCGGGACTAGCGGGAGATGGCACCTCAGATACGCAGTATTTT
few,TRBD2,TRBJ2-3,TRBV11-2,CAIGGRISTDTQYF,TGTGCCATCGGCGGGAGGATTAGCACAGATACGCAGTATTTT
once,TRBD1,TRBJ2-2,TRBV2,CASRGDRGNTGELFF,TGTGCCAGCAGGGGGGACAGGGGTAACACCGGGGAGCTGTTTTTT
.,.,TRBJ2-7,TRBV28,CASSPYGTAAYEQYF,TGTGCCAGCAGTCCCTACGGGACTGCCGCCTACGAGCAGTACTTC
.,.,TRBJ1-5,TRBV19,CASSIGQGTSNQPQHF,TGTGCCAGTAGTATTGGTCAGGGTACTAGCAATCAGCCCCAGCATTTT
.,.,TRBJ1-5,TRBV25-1,CASRRDIYSNQPQHF,TGTGCCAGCAGAAGGGACATTTATAGCAATCAGCCCCAGCATTTT
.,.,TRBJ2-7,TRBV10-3,CAISAAPYEQYF,TGTGCCATCAGTGCGGCCCCCTACGAGCAGTACTTC
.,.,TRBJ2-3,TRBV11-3,CASSSWRSTDMQYF,TGTGCCAGCAGCTCCTGGAGGAGCACAGATATGCAGTATTTT
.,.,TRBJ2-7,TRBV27,CASSLSPPLALPLEQYF,TGTGCCAGCAGTTTATCACCGCCTCTAGCGCTACCGCTCGAGCAGTACTTC
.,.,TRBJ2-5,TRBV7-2,CASSLVGRETQYF,TGTGCCAGCAGCTTAGTAGGGAGGGAGACCCAGTACTTC
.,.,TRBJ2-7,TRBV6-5,CASSQFGTPTYEQYF,TGTGCCAGCAGCCAATTCGGGACTCCTACCTACGAGCAGTACTTC
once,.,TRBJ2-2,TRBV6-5,CASSYDEEGGELFF,TGTGCCAGCAGTTACGACGAGGAGGGGGGGGAGCTGTTTTTT
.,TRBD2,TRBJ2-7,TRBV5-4,CASSRGTSGSIYEQYF,TGTGCCAGCAGCCGAGGGACTAGCGGGAGTATATACGAGCAGTACTTC
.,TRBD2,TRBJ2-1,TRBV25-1,CASSETSGSINEQFF,TGTGCCAGCAGTGAAACTAGCGGGAGTATTAATGAGCAGTTCTTC
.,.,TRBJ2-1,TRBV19,CASSMGQNYNEQFF,TGTGCCAGTAGTATGGGGCAGAACTACAATGAGCAGTTCTTC
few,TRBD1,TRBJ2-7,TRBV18,CASSPLDRASTSSYF,TGTGCCAGCTCACCACTGGACAGGGCGTCCACGAGCAGCTACTTC
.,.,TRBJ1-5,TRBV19,CASSIPSGGAQPQHF,TGTGCCAGTAGTATCCCCAGCGGGGGCGCCCAGCCCCAGCATTTT
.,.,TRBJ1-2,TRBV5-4,CASSQGRNYGYTF,TGTGCCAGCAGCCAGGGAAGGAACTATGGCTACACCTTC
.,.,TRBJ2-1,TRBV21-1,CASSQSLRGSSLANEQFF,TGTGCCAGCAGCCAAAGCCTCCGGGGCAGTTCTTTAGCGAATGAGCAGTTCTTC
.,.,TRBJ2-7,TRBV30,CAWNDRASGRYSYEQYF,TGTGCCTGGAACGATAGGGCGTCCGGCCGATACTCCTACGAGCAGTACTTC
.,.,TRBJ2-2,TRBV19,CASRGYGDTGELFF,TGTGCCAGCCGGGGGTATGGGGACACCGGGGAGCTGTTTTTT
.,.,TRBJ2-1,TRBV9,CASSVVGFLSNEQFF,TGTGCCAGCAGCGTAGTAGGGTTTCTCTCGAATGAGCAGTTCTTC
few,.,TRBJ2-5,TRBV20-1,CSAMDRETQYF,TGCAGTGCCATGGATCGGGAGACCCAGTACTTC
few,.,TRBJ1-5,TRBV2,CASSEAPYSNQPQHF,TGTGCCAGCAGTGAAGCCCCTTATAGCAATCAGCCCCAGCATTTT
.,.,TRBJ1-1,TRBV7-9,CASSFMGGDSTEAFF,TGTGCCAGCAGCTTTATGGGAGGGGATAGCACTGAAGCTTTCTTT
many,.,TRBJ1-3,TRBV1,CTSRRAGPQGAGNTIYF,TGCACCAGCAGACGAGCAGGCCCACAGGGGGCTGGAAACACCATATATTTT
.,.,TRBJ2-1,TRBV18,CASSPRDTEQFF,TGTGCCAGCTCACCACGGGATACTGAGCAGTTCTTC